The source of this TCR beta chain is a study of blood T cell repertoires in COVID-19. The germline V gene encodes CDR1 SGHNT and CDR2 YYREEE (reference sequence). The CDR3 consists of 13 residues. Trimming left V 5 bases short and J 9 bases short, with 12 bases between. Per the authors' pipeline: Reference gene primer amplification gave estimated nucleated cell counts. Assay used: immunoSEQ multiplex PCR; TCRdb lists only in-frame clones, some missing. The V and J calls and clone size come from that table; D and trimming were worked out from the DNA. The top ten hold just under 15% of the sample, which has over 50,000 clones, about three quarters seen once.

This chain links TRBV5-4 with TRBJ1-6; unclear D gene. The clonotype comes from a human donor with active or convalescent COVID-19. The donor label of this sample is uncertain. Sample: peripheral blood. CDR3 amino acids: CASRPDGSSPLHF. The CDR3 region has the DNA TGTGCCAGCAGGCCCGACGGGAGTTCACCCCTCCACTTT.